This TCR beta chain was documented in a study of cytomegalovirus exposure and HLA in healthy donors. The CDR3 covers 15 residues. Germline V CDR1 and CDR2: SEHNR, FQNEAQ (reference sequence). Concerning this clone: The junction departs from the called germline gene at one end, perhaps through a read error.

13 Jbeta primers and 60 Vbeta primers were used for the PCR. Assay: immunoSEQ multiplex PCR; the TCRdb copy retains only in-frame clones and omits some. The repertoire includes 130,000 to 150,000 clones, 60% to 85% of them detected once, and around 7.1% sits in the top ten. The sequencing sample was made of PBMCs. The TCR was taken from a woman between 35 and 50 years old in good health and CMV-seropositive. This chain joins TRBV7-9 and TRBJ1-1, with TRBD1 as a possible D gene (5 bases). In DNA, the CDR3 is TGTTCCAGCAGCTTAAACTCGGGGGGGAACACTGAAGCTTTCTTT. This gives the protein CSSSLNSGGNTEAFF.